One TCR beta chain is described in this entry. Antigen: not known. The data are from a study of T cell responses to AZD1222 COVID-19 vaccine. Findings and limits, study-wide: Researchers took repertoire samples only after the peak T cell response had come. An increase in Spike-specific TCR breadth and depth was observed after two AZD1222 doses. Donors were chiefly white British, with a greater number of females, and clonal diversity was perhaps underestimated.

This table comes from immunoSEQ multiplex PCR, and its TCRdb copy is limited to in-frame clones, with some not included. The data contain fewer than 140,000 clones, roughly 87% of them singletons. Germline CDR1 reads SGDLS; CDR2 reads YYNGEE. This CDR3 has 17 residues. V shed 4 bases and J 1 base; nucleotides not matched to a gene: 10. The specimen comprised peripheral blood, sampled 28 days after the second AZD1222 dose. This chain uses TRBV9 with TRBJ2-3; 9 positions match TRBD2. This sequence originates from an adult who received the AZD1222 COVID-19 vaccine. CDR3 protein: CASSPLGVAGGTDTQYF. In DNA, the CDR3 is TGTGCCAGCAGCCCCCTGGGCGTAGCGGGGGGCACAGATACGCAGTATTTT.